A single T cell receptor beta chain is shown here with its context. TCRdb's table, derived via immunoSEQ multiplex PCR, lists solely in-frame clones and lacks some. Of fewer than 350,000 clones listed, roughly 90% were seen once; the top ten hold about 8.5%. These data belong to a study of blood T cell repertoires in COVID-19. This TCR came from a man between 18 and 29 years old with active or convalescent COVID-19. Sequencing was performed on peripheral blood.

The CDR3 reads CASSADSPLRGNTIYF. In DNA, the CDR3 is TGTGCCAGCAGTGCTGACAGTCCCCTCAGGGGAAACACCATATATTTT. The chain has TRBV2 and TRBJ1-3, with a tentative D call TRBD1 (5 bases). Germline-derived CDR1 and CDR2 are SNHLY and FYNNEI. V lost 4 bases, J lost 4 bases, and 17 bases lay in between. The CDR3 spans 16 residues. Full variable domain (outside the CDR3, taken from reference TRBV2 and TRBJ1-3): EPEVTQTPSHQVTQMGQEVILRCVPISNHLYFYWYRQILGQKVEFLVSFYNNEISEKSEIFDDQFSVERPDGSNFTLKIRSTKLEDSAMYFCASSADSPLRGNTIYFGEGSWLTVV.